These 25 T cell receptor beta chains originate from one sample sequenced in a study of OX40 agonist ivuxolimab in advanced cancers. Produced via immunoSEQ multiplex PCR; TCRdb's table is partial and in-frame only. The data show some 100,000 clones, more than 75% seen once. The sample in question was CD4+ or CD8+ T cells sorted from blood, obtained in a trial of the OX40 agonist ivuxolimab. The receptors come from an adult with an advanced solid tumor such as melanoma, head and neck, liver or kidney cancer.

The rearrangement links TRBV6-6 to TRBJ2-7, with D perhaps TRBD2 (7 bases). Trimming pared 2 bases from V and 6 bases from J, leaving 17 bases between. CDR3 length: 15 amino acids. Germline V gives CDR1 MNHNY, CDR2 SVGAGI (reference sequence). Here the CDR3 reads CASSYGGGGRSEQYF. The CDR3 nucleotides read TGTGCCAGCAGTTACGGAGGGGGGGGTCGTTCCGAGCAGTACTTC.

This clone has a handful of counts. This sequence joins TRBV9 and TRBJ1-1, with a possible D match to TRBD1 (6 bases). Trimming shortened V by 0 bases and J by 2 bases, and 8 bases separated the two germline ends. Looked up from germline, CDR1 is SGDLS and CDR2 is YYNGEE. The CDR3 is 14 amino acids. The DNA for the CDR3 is TGTGCCAGCAGCGTAGGGGACATAAACACTGAAGCTTTCTTT. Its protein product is CASSVGDINTEAFF.

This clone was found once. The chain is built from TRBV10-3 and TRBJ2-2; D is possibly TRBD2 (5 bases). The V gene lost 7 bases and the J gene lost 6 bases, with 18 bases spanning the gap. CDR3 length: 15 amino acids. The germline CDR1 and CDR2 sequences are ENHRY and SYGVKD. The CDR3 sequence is CAITGNQVAPGELFF. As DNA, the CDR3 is TGTGCCATCACGGGGAATCAGGTAGCTCCCGGGGAGCTGTTTTTT.

This CDR3 is CASSLFPYEQYF. CDR3 sequence (DNA): TGTGCCAGCAGCTTGTTCCCCTACGAGCAGTACTTC. This sequence joins TRBV5-5 and TRBJ2-7; D not resolved. The V end lost 1 base, the J end lost 2 bases, and 4 bases lay between the germline ends. In germline, CDR1 is SGHKS, CDR2 YYEKEE (reference sequence). The length of the CDR3 is 12 residues.

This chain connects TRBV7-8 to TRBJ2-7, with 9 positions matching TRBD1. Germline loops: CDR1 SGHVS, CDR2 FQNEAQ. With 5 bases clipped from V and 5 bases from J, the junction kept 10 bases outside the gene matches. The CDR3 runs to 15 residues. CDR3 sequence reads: CASSPGQGYLHEQYF. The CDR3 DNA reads TGTGCCAGCAGCCCAGGACAGGGGTATCTCCACGAGCAGTACTTC.

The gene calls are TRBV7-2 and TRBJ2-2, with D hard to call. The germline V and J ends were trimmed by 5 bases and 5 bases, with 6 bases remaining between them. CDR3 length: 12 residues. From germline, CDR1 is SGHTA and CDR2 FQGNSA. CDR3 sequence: CASSPSTGELFF. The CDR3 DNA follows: TGTGCCAGCAGCCCCTCGACCGGGGAGCTGTTTTTT.

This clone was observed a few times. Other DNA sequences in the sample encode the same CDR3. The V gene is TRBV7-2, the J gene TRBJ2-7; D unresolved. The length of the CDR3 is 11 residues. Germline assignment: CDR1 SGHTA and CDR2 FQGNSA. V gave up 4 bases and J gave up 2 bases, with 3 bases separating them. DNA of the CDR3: TGTGCCAGCAGCTCTACCTACGAGCAGTACTTC. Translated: CASSSTYEQYF.

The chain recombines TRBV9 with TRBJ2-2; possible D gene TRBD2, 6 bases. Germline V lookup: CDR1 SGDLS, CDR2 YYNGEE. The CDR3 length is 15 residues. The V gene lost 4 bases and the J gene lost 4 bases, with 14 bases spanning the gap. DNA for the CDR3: TGTGCCAGCAGCATCGAGGGACTCGGCACCGGGGAGCTGTTTTTT. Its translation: CASSIEGLGTGELFF.

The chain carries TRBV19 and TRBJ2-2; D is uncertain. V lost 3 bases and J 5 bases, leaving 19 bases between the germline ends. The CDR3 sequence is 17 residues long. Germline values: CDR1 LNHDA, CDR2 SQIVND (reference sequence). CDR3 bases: TGTGCCAGTAGTATTTCGGCCGGGCTAGAAAGGACCGGGGAGCTGTTTTTT. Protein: CASSISAGLERTGELFF.

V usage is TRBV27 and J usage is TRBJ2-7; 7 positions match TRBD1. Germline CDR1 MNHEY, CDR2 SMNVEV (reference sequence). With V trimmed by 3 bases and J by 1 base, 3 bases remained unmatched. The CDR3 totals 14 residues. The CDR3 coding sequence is TGTGCCAGCAGTTTCTGGACAGGTTCCTACGAGCAGTACTTC. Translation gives CASSFWTGSYEQYF.

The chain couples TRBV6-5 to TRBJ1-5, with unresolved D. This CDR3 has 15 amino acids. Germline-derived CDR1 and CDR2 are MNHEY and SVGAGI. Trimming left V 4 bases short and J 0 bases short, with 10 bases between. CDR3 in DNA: TGTGCCAGCAGTTCGGGAGAGGCTAGCAATCAGCCCCAGCATTTT. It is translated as CASSSGEASNQPQHF.

The CDR3: CASSPGQGARGNQPQHF. The CDR3 DNA follows: TGTGCCAGCAGCCCGGGACAGGGGGCGCGGGGCAATCAGCCCCAGCATTTT. This rearrangement joins TRBV5-5 to TRBJ1-5; 12 bases are shared with TRBD1. V shed 4 bases, J shed 2 bases, and the junction held 7 bases outside the gene matches. This CDR3 is built from 17 residues. The V gene's germline CDR1 is SGHKS and CDR2 YYEKEE (reference sequence).

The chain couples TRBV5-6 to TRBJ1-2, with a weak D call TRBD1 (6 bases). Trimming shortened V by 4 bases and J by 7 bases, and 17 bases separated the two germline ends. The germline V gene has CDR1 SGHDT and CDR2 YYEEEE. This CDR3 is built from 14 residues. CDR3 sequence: CASSKDSSSLGYTF. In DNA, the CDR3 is TGTGCCAGCAGCAAGGACAGCAGCAGTCTTGGCTACACCTTC. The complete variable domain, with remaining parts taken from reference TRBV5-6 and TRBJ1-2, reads DAGVTQSPTHLIKTRGQQVTLRCSPKSGHDTVSWYQQALGQGPQFIFQYYEEEERQRGNFPDRFSGHQFPNYSSELNVNALLLGDSALYLCASSKDSSSLGYTFGSGTRLTVV.

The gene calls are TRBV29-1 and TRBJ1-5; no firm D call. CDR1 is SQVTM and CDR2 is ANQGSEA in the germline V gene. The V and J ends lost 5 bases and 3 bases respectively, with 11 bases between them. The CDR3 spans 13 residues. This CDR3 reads CSVQGRANQPQHF. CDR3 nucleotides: TGCAGCGTTCAAGGACGTGCCAATCAGCCCCAGCATTTT.

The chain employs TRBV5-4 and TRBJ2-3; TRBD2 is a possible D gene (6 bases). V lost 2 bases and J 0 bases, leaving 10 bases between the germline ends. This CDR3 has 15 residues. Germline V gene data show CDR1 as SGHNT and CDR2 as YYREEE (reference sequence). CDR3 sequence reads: CASSFGSGSTDTQYF. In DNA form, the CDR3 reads TGTGCCAGCAGCTTCGGTAGCGGCAGCACAGATACGCAGTATTTT.

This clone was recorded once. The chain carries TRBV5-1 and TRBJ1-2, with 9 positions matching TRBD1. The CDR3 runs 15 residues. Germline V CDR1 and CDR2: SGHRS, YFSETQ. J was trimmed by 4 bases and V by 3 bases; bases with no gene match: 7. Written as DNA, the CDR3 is TGCGCCAGCAGCTCGCGGGACAGGGAAATCTATGGCTACACCTTC. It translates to CASSSRDREIYGYTF.

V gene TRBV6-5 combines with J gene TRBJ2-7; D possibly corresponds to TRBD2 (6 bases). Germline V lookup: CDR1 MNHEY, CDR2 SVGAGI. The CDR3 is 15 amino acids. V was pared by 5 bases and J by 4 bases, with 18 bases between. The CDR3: CASSPPSGGVYEQYF. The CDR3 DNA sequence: TGTGCCAGCAGTCCCCCCAGCGGAGGGGTTTACGAGCAGTACTTC.

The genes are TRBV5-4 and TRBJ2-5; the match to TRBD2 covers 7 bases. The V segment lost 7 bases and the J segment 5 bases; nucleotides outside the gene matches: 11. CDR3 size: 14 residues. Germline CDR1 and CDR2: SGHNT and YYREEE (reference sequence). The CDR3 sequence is CASGRAGTRETQYF. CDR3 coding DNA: TGTGCCAGCGGGAGGGCGGGGACCCGGGAGACCCAGTACTTC.

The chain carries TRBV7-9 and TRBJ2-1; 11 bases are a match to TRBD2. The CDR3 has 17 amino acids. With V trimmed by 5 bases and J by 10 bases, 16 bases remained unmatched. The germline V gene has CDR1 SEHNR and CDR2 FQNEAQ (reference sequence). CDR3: CASSHWSLTSGKDEQFF. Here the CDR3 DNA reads TGTGCCAGCAGCCACTGGAGCCTGACTAGCGGGAAGGACGAGCAGTTCTTC.

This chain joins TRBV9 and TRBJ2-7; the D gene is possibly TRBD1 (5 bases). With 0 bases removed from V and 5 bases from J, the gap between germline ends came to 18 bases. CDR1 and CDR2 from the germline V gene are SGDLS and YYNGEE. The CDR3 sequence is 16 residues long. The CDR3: CASSVGPGYVSDEQYF. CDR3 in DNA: TGTGCCAGCAGCGTAGGACCAGGGTACGTATCAGACGAGCAGTACTTC.

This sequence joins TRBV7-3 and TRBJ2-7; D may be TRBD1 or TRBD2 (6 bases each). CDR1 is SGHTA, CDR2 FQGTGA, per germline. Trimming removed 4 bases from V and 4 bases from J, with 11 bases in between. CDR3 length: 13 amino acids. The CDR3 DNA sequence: TGTGCCAGCAGCTCGTGGAGGGGGTACGAGCAGTACTTC. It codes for CASSSWRGYEQYF.

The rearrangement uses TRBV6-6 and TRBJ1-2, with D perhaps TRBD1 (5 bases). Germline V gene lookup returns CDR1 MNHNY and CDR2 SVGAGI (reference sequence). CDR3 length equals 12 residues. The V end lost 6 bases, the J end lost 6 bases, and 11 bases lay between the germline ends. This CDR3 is CASSRDFDGYTF. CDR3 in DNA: TGTGCCAGCAGCCGGGACTTTGATGGCTACACCTTC.

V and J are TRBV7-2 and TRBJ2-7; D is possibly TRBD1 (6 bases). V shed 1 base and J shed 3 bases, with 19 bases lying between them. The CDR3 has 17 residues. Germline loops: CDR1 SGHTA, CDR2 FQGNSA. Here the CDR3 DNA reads TGTGCCAGCAGCTTAGGGACAGCGGTTCCCGCGGACTACGAGCAGTACTTC. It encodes CASSLGTAVPADYEQYF.

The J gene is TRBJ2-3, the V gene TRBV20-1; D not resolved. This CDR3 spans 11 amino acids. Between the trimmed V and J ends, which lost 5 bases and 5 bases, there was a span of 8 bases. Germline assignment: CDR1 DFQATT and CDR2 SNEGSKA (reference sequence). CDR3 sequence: CSAPLIDTQYF. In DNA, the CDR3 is TGCAGTGCTCCCCTTATAGATACGCAGTATTTT.

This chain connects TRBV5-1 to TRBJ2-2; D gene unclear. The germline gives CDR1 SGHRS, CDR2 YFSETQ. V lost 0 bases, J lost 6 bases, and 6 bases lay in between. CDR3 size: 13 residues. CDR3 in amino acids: CASSLGAAGELFF. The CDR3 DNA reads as TGCGCCAGCAGCTTGGGGGCAGCCGGGGAGCTGTTTTTT.